The rows below give T cell receptor beta chains drawn from one sample of a study of shared clonotypes between healthy human individuals. TCRdb's copy holds only in-frame clones and misses some; the assay was immunoSEQ multiplex PCR. The top ten clones hold 1.5% to 2% of a sample with about 2.2 million clones, roughly 95% of them seen once. Source material: naive CD8+ T cells from PBMCs. Every receptor here comes from a man aged 18 to 30 in good health. Some clones in this sample may be carry-over from other donors' samples. Each CDR3 is given with its conserved first and last residue. A D gene is named only where the DNA matches it firmly. Size tells how often a clone was seen (once, few, many) or the class of an expanded clone, and some rows leave it out.

>-|TRBV14|once|TRBJ2-3
TGTGCCAGCAGCCCTAGGACCCCCCAGGATACGCAGTATTTT
CASSPRTPQDTQYF
>-|TRBV6-1|-|TRBJ2-1
TGTGCCAGCAGTGAATGGGGGTTGTACAATGAGCAGTTCTTC
CASSEWGLYNEQFF
>TRBD1|TRBV7-7|-|TRBJ2-2
TGTGCCAGCAGCCTCGAGACAGGGGGGACCGGGGAGCTGTTTTTT
CASSLETGGTGELFF
>TRBD1|TRBV7-9|-|TRBJ2-1
TGTGCCAGCAGCCGACAGGGGGGTGAGCAGTTCTTC
CASSRQGGEQFF
>-|TRBV6-5|-|TRBJ2-7
TGTGCCAGTAACCCTGGGATTATGGGTTACGAGCAGTACTTC
CASNPGIMGYEQYF
>-|TRBV6-5|-|TRBJ2-7
TGTGCCAGCAGTCCCGGACACTCGTCGGCCGAGCAGTACTTC
CASSPGHSSAEQYF
>TRBD1|TRBV5-3|-|TRBJ2-7
TGTGCCAGAAGCTTGGATCCAGGGGGAAGGGCCGAGCAGTACTTC
CARSLDPGGRAEQYF
>-|TRBV4-1|-|TRBJ1-4
TGCGCCAGCAGCCGGAGGGCCAGAGCAACTAATGAAAAACTGTTTTTT
CASSRRARATNEKLFF
>TRBD2|TRBV7-9|few|TRBJ2-2
TGTGCCAGCAGCTTAGGTGGTAGCGGGAGGCACGAGAACACCGGGGAGCTGTTTTTT
CASSLGGSGRHENTGELFF
>-|TRBV5-6|-|TRBJ1-1
TGTGCCAGCAGCTTAGGGACGGACGGTCACACTGAAGCTTTCTTT
CASSLGTDGHTEAFF
>-|TRBV5-6|-|TRBJ1-1
TGTGCCAGCAGCTTGGATGAGGGAGCTGAAGCTTTCTTT
CASSLDEGAEAFF
>-|TRBV9|-|TRBJ2-3
TGTGCCAGCAGCGTGGGGGCCACAGATACGCAGTATTTT
CASSVGATDTQYF
>TRBD1|TRBV28|-|TRBJ2-7
TGTGCCAGCAGCCTGACGGGCAGGGGGCACCTCGAGCAGTACTTC
CASSLTGRGHLEQYF
>TRBD1|TRBV14|-|TRBJ1-1
TGTGCCAGCAGTCATCCGGGACAGGGTGAGACTGAAGCTTTCTTT
CASSHPGQGETEAFF
>-|TRBV27|-|TRBJ2-1
TGTGCCAGCAGTTTTAACGCGGGGTTCAATGAGCAGTTCTTC
CASSFNAGFNEQFF
>-|TRBV27|-|TRBJ1-1
TGTGCCAGCAGCACCTTCAACACTGAAGCTTTCTTT
CASSTFNTEAFF
>-|TRBV30|-|TRBJ1-3
TGTGCCTGCAGATCAGAGGGATCTTTCTCTGGAAACACCATATATTTT
CACRSEGSFSGNTIYF
>-|TRBV5-1|-|TRBJ2-1
TGCGCCAGCAGCCCTAAACTAGCCGATGAGCAGTTCTTC
CASSPKLADEQFF
>TRBD1|TRBV7-6|-|TRBJ2-7
TGTGCCAGCAGCCCCGGGACAGGGGGTGGCGAGCAGTACTTC
CASSPGTGGGEQYF
>TRBD2|TRBV27|-|TRBJ2-2
TGTGCCAGCAGTGGACAACGACTAGCGAACGGGGAGCTGTTTTTT
CASSGQRLANGELFF
>TRBD1|TRBV7-2|-|TRBJ2-7
TGTGCCAGCAGCTACACGGGACAGGCCTACGAGCAGTACTTC
CASSYTGQAYEQYF
>TRBD2|TRBV18|-|TRBJ2-1
TGTGCCAGCTCACCATCAGCCGTTGCGGGAGGGATAATTTACAATGAGCAGTTCTTC
CASSPSAVAGGIIYNEQFF